This T cell receptor (beta chain) was sequenced in a study of cytomegalovirus exposure and HLA in healthy donors. The count of this clone is one. Germline CDR1 is ENHRY and CDR2 is SYGVKD. The CDR3 consists of 12 residues. The junction had 6 bases not matched to a gene; V was cut back by 6 bases and J by 9 bases. Vbeta (60) and Jbeta (13) primers were used in the PCR. TCRdb's copy holds only in-frame clones and misses some; the assay was immunoSEQ multiplex PCR. This table holds roughly 170,000 clones, 84% found once. The rearrangement joins TRBV10-3 to TRBJ2-5; 8 positions match TRBD1. The sequenced material came from PBMCs. The TCR originated in a man younger than 45 in good health and CMV-seronegative. CDR3 protein: CAISRTGWSQYF. The CDR3 DNA follows: TGTGCCATCAGCCGGACAGGGTGGTCCCAGTACTTC.